The sequence of this T cell receptor beta chain was determined in a study of cytomegalovirus exposure and HLA in healthy donors. Across the whole study: Sequencing of some 190 million T cells in an earlier analysis found under 120 million unique TCR beta sequences. The study, taken as a whole, reports: A few CMV-associated chains were confirmed in vitro to be specific for CMV antigens. Reports indicated that the classifier achieved high specificity and sensitivity in diagnosing cytomegalovirus status.

This clone was recorded only once. Its antigen is still unknown. PCR was performed using 60 Vbeta and 13 Jbeta primers. Sequencing was performed with immunoSEQ multiplex PCR; in TCRdb, only in-frame clones are kept and a portion is missing. The sample has some 60,000 clones; roughly 80% are singletons. The CDR3 totals 15 residues. With 3 bases clipped from V and 3 bases from J, the junction kept 6 bases outside the gene matches. Germline assignment: CDR1 SGHDN and CDR2 FVKESK. This sequence was found in a woman aged 40-49 years in good health and CMV-seronegative. The sample consisted of PBMCs. The gene calls are TRBV14 and TRBJ2-7; 9 bases line up with TRBD1. Here the CDR3 DNA reads TGTGCCAGCAGCCATACAGGGGGCGGGTTCTACGAGCAGTACTTC. Its translation is CASSHTGGGFYEQYF.